A selection of T cell receptor beta chains follows, all from one sample in a study of T cells after yellow fever vaccination. TCRdb used MiXCR to reprocess the 5' RACE reads, holding one entry per CDR3 protein. The sample includes 610,000 or so distinct CDR3 sequences, 9% to 15% seen only once; the top ten take 14% to 15%. Sample: PBMCs, taken on the day of the yellow fever booster vaccination. All receptors derive from a man in his thirties or forties who received the YFV17D yellow fever vaccine. CDR3s include the opening cysteine and the closing phenylalanine or tryptophan. The D gene is left open where the match is weak. Where a row states a size, it is once, few, many or the class of an expanded clone; other rows omit it.

V gene	CDR3 length	D gene	clone size	J gene	CDR3 DNA	CDR3 protein
TRBV5-1	15	TRBD2	many	TRBJ2-1	TGCGCCAGCAGCGGCGGACTAGCTAAATACAATGAGCAGTTCTTC	CASSGGLAKYNEQFF
TRBV25-1	15	-	few	TRBJ2-2	TGTGCCAGCAGTGAATCCGGGACTGCGGGCCGGGAGCTGTTTTTT	CASSESGTAGRELFF
TRBV20-1	13	-	-	TRBJ1-1	TGCAGTGCATATGACAGTGCCTTTACTGAAGCTTTCTTT	CSAYDSAFTEAFF
TRBV4-3	14	-	many	TRBJ2-3	TGCGCCAGCAGCCAAGAGTTTCGGGCGGATACGCAGTATTTT	CASSQEFRADTQYF
TRBV7-6	15	TRBD1	few	TRBJ1-1	TGTGCCAGCAGCCCCGAACAGGGGAGGAACACTGAAGCTTTCTTT	CASSPEQGRNTEAFF
TRBV14	12	-	-	TRBJ2-7	TGTGCCAGCAGCCAAGTAAAGCTCGAGCAGTACTTC	CASSQVKLEQYF
TRBV7-9	13	TRBD1	-	TRBJ1-2	TGTGCCAGCAGCATGGGACAGCTCTATGGCTACACCTTC	CASSMGQLYGYTF
TRBV6-5	15	TRBD1	few	TRBJ2-7	TGTGCCAGCAGTTACTCAAGGACAGGGGGGAGCGAGCAGTACTTC	CASSYSRTGGSEQYF
TRBV6-2/TRBV6-3	14	-	once	TRBJ2-6	TGTGCCATCGGTACTAGCTCTGGGGCCAACGTCCTGACTTTC	CAIGTSSGANVLTF
TRBV6-5	15	-	-	TRBJ2-5	TGTGCCAGCAGTTACCTGGCGATAGGTCCAGAGACCCAGTACTTC	CASSYLAIGPETQYF
TRBV29-1	12	-	few	TRBJ2-7	TGCAGCGTTGAGGTCACAGGGCCAAAGCAGTACTTC	CSVEVTGPKQYF
TRBV11-3	13	-	-	TRBJ2-3	TGTGCCAGCAGCTTATACGAAACAGATACGCAGTATTTT	CASSLYETDTQYF
TRBV2	14	TRBD2	many	TRBJ2-7	TGTGCCAGCAGTGCACTAGCGGGAGGATACGAGCAGTACTTC	CASSALAGGYEQYF
TRBV29-1	12	-	few	TRBJ1-2	TGCAGCGTTGAGATCGGGAAGAGAGGCTACACCTTC	CSVEIGKRGYTF
TRBV10-3	13	-	many	TRBJ2-5	TGTGCCATCAGTGAGTCACTGGGGGAGACCCAGTACTTC	CAISESLGETQYF
TRBV20-1	13	-	-	TRBJ2-4	TGCAGTGCTAGAGATCGGGTAGCCCCTGCACAGTACTTC	CSARDRVAPAQYF
TRBV7-9	15	TRBD2	-	TRBJ2-7	TGTGCCAGCAGCCGCGGGAGGCCACCTAGCCACGAGCAGTACTTC	CASSRGRPPSHEQYF
TRBV23-1	17	TRBD2	-	TRBJ2-3	TGCGCCAGCAGTCTGGCTAGCGGGAGAGCTAGCACAGATACGCAGTATTTT	CASSLASGRASTDTQYF
TRBV9	14	-	few	TRBJ1-1	TGTGCCAGCAGGGCGGGACTCCTGAACACTGAAGCTTTCTTT	CASRAGLLNTEAFF
TRBV7-2	14	TRBD2	-	TRBJ2-3	TGTGCCAGCAGCTCGACTAGCGGGGGAGATACGCAGTATTTT	CASSSTSGGDTQYF
TRBV7-2	16	-	few	TRBJ2-1	TGTGCCAGCAGCTTTTTTAGGGCAGGGTTGTACAATGAGCAGTTCTTC	CASSFFRAGLYNEQFF
TRBV28	14	-	many	TRBJ2-5	TGTGCCAGCAGTTCACCAGTGGGGGGAGAGACCCAGTACTTC	CASSSPVGGETQYF
TRBV20-1	13	TRBD1	-	TRBJ1-5	TGCAGTGCTCTCCGGGACAGGGGTCAGCCCCAGCATTTT	CSALRDRGQPQHF
TRBV3-1	12	TRBD1	-	TRBJ2-7	TGTGCCAGCAGCCCGACAGGGGAAGAGCAGTACTTC	CASSPTGEEQYF
TRBV7-2	13	-	-	TRBJ2-7	TGTGCCAGCAGCTTAGCGCCCCGGTACGAGCAGTACTTC	CASSLAPRYEQYF
TRBV15	15	TRBD2	few	TRBJ2-3	TGTGCCACCAGCAGAGATACTAGCGGATCAGATACGCAGTATTTT	CATSRDTSGSDTQYF
TRBV24-1	14	TRBD2	few	TRBJ2-1	TGTGCCACCAGTCGTCCTAGCGGATACAATGAGCAGTTCTTC	CATSRPSGYNEQFF
TRBV14	15	-	-	TRBJ2-1	TGTGCCAGCAGCCCCCGGGGGACGCCCTACAATGAGCAGTTCTTC	CASSPRGTPYNEQFF
TRBV11-2	13	-	few	TRBJ2-1	TGTGCCAGCAGCTTAGGGGCGACCACTGAGCAGTTCTTC	CASSLGATTEQFF
TRBV9	15	TRBD2	-	TRBJ2-5	TGTGCCAGCAGCGGTAGTCAAGGGACTAGCGGGAGCCAGTACTTC	CASSGSQGTSGSQYF
TRBV15	15	-	few	TRBJ1-3	TGTGCCACCAGCAGAGAATCCTACCCTGGAAACACCATATATTTT	CATSRESYPGNTIYF
TRBV13	15	TRBD1	-	TRBJ2-7	TGTGCCAGCAGCTTGGGGACAGGCCTTGATTACGAGCAGTACTTC	CASSLGTGLDYEQYF
TRBV4-2	16	-	few	TRBJ1-2	TGTGCCAGCAGCCAAGTTGGCATCTCCCCCGGTTCTGGCTACACCTTC	CASSQVGISPGSGYTF
TRBV20-1	14	TRBD1	few	TRBJ2-7	TGCAGTGCTAGGTGGTCGGCAGGGGGTAACGAGCAGTACTTC	CSARWSAGGNEQYF
TRBV4-3	14	TRBD1	few	TRBJ2-7	TGCGCCAGCAGCCAGGGACAGGGGTCCCACGAGCAGTACTTC	CASSQGQGSHEQYF
TRBV25-1	16	TRBD1	many	TRBJ2-7	TGTGCCAGCAGCGACGAGAGGGGACAGGGGGGTCCCGAGCAGTACTTC	CASSDERGQGGPEQYF
TRBV7-3	17	TRBD2	-	TRBJ2-1	TGTGCCAGCAGCGCCACTAGCGGGCCAAGCTCCTACAATGAGCAGTTCTTC	CASSATSGPSSYNEQFF
TRBV7-2	14	-	few	TRBJ2-7	TGTGCCAGCAGCTCAGCTTCTGCAACCTACGAGCAGTACTTC	CASSSASATYEQYF
TRBV19	17	TRBD2	-	TRBJ2-2	TGTGCCAGTAGAAGGCTAGCGGGAGTGCCAAACACCGGGGAGCTGTTTTTT	CASRRLAGVPNTGELFF
TRBV6-5	15	-	-	TRBJ2-4	TGTGCCAGCAGTTACTCCAGCGCTGCCAAAAACATTCAGTACTTC	CASSYSSAAKNIQYF
TRBV5-1	13	-	-	TRBJ2-1	TGCGCCAGCAGCCCCCTCTCCTACAATGAGCAGTTCTTC	CASSPLSYNEQFF
TRBV20-1	16	-	-	TRBJ2-7	TGCAGTGCTAGAGATCGGTTTTGGGGTACCTCTTACGAGCAGTACTTC	CSARDRFWGTSYEQYF
TRBV5-4	15	TRBD1	-	TRBJ2-2	TGTGCCAGCAGCGTCGGACAGGAGAGAACCGGGGAGCTGTTTTTT	CASSVGQERTGELFF
TRBV20-1	14	TRBD1	few	TRBJ2-7	TGCAGTGCGGGGGACAGGGCCCCTACCTACGAGCAGTACTTC	CSAGDRAPTYEQYF
TRBV29-1	10	-	few	TRBJ2-2	TGCAGCGGAAACACCGGGGAGCTGTTTTTT	CSGNTGELFF
TRBV7-2	16	-	many	TRBJ2-7	TGTGCCAGCAGCTCAGGTGTGGGTGCCAGTTACTACGAGCAGTACTTC	CASSSGVGASYYEQYF
TRBV5-5	13	TRBD1	-	TRBJ2-5	TGTGCCAGCAGCGTCGGGACAGAGAAGACCCAGTACTTC	CASSVGTEKTQYF
TRBV15	15	TRBD1	few	TRBJ1-6	TGTGCCACCAGCAGATACGGGACAGATAATTCACCCCTCCACTTT	CATSRYGTDNSPLHF
TRBV24-1	11	-	few	TRBJ1-1	TGTGCCACCAGTGATTTCAAAGTCACTTTCTTT	CATSDFKVTFF
TRBV20-1	16	TRBD2	-	TRBJ2-3	TGCTGTGCTAGAGGTACTAGCGTACCCATCCCAGATACGCAGTATTTT	CCARGTSVPIPDTQYF
TRBV9	15	TRBD2	-	TRBJ2-7	TGTGCCAGCAGCGCCCACTGGCGGGAGACCTACGAGCAGTACTTC	CASSAHWRETYEQYF
TRBV3-2	17	-	few	TRBJ2-1	TGTGCCAGCAGCCAACCTCTGCTAGCGGGAGGGCCGGATGAGCAGTTCTTC	CASSQPLLAGGPDEQFF